The 19 T cell receptor beta chains in this list originate from one sample, sequenced in a study of cytotoxic CD8 clonotypes in ibrutinib-treated CLL. Repertoires were generated with immunoSEQ multiplex PCR, while TCRdb's copy carries only in-frame clones and drops some. The sample lists about 150,000 clones, around three quarters occurring once. The specimen was PBMCs, collected after 12 months of ibrutinib treatment. Every receptor here comes from a human donor with chronic lymphocytic leukemia.

The V call is TRBV5-1, the J call TRBJ1-2; TRBD1 matches 9 bases. Per germline, CDR1 SGHRS and CDR2 YFSETQ. The CDR3 runs to 16 residues. Trimming cost V 3 bases and J 2 bases; bases outside gene matches: 8. CDR3 DNA: TGCGCCAGCAGCTGGTTCGGGACAGGGACAAACTATGGCTACACCTTC. As protein: CASSWFGTGTNYGYTF.

The V call is TRBV7-8, the J call TRBJ1-1, with unresolved D. This CDR3 region has 14 residues. Germline V CDR1 and CDR2: SGHVS, FQNEAQ. V lost 5 bases and J lost 4, with 14 bases in between. CDR3 in DNA: TGTGCCAGCAGCAGTAACCGATTGGCCACTGAAGCTTTCTTT. Amino acid sequence: CASSSNRLATEAFF. Together with reference TRBV7-8 and TRBJ1-1, the CDR3 gives the full variable domain: GAGVSQSPRYKVAKRGQDVALRCDPISGHVSLFWYQQALGQGPEFLTYFQNEAQLDKSGLPSDRFFAERPEGSVSTLKIQRTQQEDSAVYLCASSSNRLATEAFFGQGTRLTVV.

The chain links TRBV18 to TRBJ2-7; tentatively, D is TRBD1 (6 bases). This CDR3 has 15 amino acids. Trimming removed 6 bases at V and 3 bases at J, with 18 bases between. The germline V gene encodes CDR1 KGHSH and CDR2 LQKENI. The CDR3 protein is CASSQSRGSGYEQYF. CDR3 in DNA: TGTGCCAGCTCCCAGTCCAGGGGATCCGGCTACGAGCAGTACTTC.

This chain uses TRBV27 with TRBJ2-1, with 7 nucleotides matching TRBD1. Germline CDR1 and CDR2: MNHEY and SMNVEV (reference sequence). The V segment lost 4 bases and the J segment 3 bases; nucleotides outside the gene matches: 6. The CDR3 extends over 15 amino acids. The CDR3 coding sequence is TGTGCCAGCAGTTACTCCGGGACAGTCTACAATGAGCAGTTCTTC. Translated: CASSYSGTVYNEQFF.

The rearrangement links TRBV18 to TRBJ2-3; TRBD1 is a possible D gene (6 bases). CDR3 size: 14 residues. CDR1 and CDR2 (germline): KGHSH, LQKENI. Trimming shortened V by 6 bases and J by 4 bases, and 14 bases separated the two germline ends. The CDR3 spells CASSDGGRSDTQYF. The DNA for the CDR3 is TGTGCCAGCTCTGATGGGGGCCGTTCAGATACGCAGTATTTT.

The chain couples TRBV14 to TRBJ2-3, with 8 bases that match TRBD1. J gave up 5 bases and V 5 bases, and 9 bases lay outside the gene matches. This CDR3 comprises 15 residues. Germline CDR1 reads SGHDN; CDR2 reads FVKESK. The chain's CDR3 is CASSSRQGRIDTQYF. The CDR3 DNA sequence: TGTGCCAGCAGCAGCCGACAGGGGCGTATAGATACGCAGTATTTT.

This chain links TRBV5-1 with TRBJ2-5; D may be TRBD2 (5 bases). CDR3 length: 14 residues. Germline CDR1 and CDR2: SGHRS and YFSETQ. Trimming cost V 0 bases and J 5 bases, with 11 bases left between them. This CDR3 is CASSLDPGGETQYF. The CDR3 region has the DNA TGCGCCAGCAGCTTGGATCCGGGCGGGGAGACCCAGTACTTC.

This clone was observed a handful of times. The chain links TRBV28 to TRBJ2-5; D possibly corresponds to TRBD2 (6 bases). The V end was cut by 6 bases, the J end by 0 bases, with 17 bases between. The length of the CDR3 is 16 residues. CDR1 is MDHEN and CDR2 is SYDVKM in the germline V gene. The CDR3 nucleotides read TGTGCCAGCAGCCACGGACTACGAGAGTACCAAGAGACCCAGTACTTC. Protein product: CASSHGLREYQETQYF.

This clone was found once. The V call is TRBV2, the J call TRBJ1-4; no firm D call. The CDR3 is 13 amino acids. Trimming left V 4 bases short and J 0 bases short, with 3 bases between. From germline, CDR1 is SNHLY and CDR2 FYNNEI. The CDR3 sequence: CASSGSTNEKLFF. CDR3 nucleotide sequence: TGTGCCAGCAGTGGCTCAACTAATGAAAAACTGTTTTTT.

The chain has TRBV6-5 and TRBJ1-3, with no clear D. CDR1 is MNHEY and CDR2 is SVGAGI in the germline V gene. The length of the CDR3 is 13 residues. The V end lost 0 bases, the J end lost 3 bases, and 3 bases lay between the germline ends. For the CDR3, the DNA is TGTGCCAGCAGTTACTCCGTTGGAAACACCATATATTTT. This codes for CASSYSVGNTIYF.

This clone was detected only a few times. The chain couples TRBV6-5 to TRBJ1-5; D is unresolved. Germline V lookup: CDR1 MNHEY, CDR2 SVGAGI. V was cut by 6 bases and J by 1 base, with 7 bases left in between. The CDR3 consists of 13 residues. The CDR3 DNA reads TGTGCCAGCAGCAGAATAAGCAATCAGCCCCAGCATTTT. It encodes CASSRISNQPQHF.

The chain is built from TRBV2 and TRBJ1-1; D is unclear. Germline values: CDR1 SNHLY, CDR2 FYNNEI. The length of the CDR3 is 9 residues. V was trimmed by 2 bases and J by 13 bases, leaving 5 bases between them. Here the CDR3 reads CASSEPHFF. The DNA of the CDR3 is TGTGCCAGCAGTGAACCGCATTTCTTT.

The chain recombines TRBV18 with TRBJ2-7; D is perhaps TRBD2 (7 bases). The ends were cut back, 3 bases at V and 3 bases at J, with 9 bases in the middle. The CDR3 length is 13 residues. CDR1 and CDR2 (germline): KGHSH, LQKENI. The CDR3 nucleotides are TGTGCCAGCTCACCGGGAGGGGGCTACGAGCAGTACTTC. Its translation: CASSPGGGYEQYF. The full variable domain, with the rest looked up from reference TRBV18 and TRBJ2-7, is NAGVMQNPRHLVRRRGQEARLRCSPMKGHSHVYWYRQLPEEGLKFMVYLQKENIIDESGMPKERFSAEFPKEGPSILRIQQVVRGDSAAYFCASSPGGGYEQYFGPGTRLTVT.

The chain couples TRBV4-1 to TRBJ2-7, with 9 nucleotides matching TRBD2. CDR1 and CDR2 (germline): MGHRA, YSYEKL. The CDR3 has 16 amino acids. J lost 1 base, V lost 0 bases, and 4 bases had no gene match. In DNA form, the CDR3 reads TGCGCCAGCAGCCAAGATGGACTAGCGCCTTCCTACGAGCAGTACTTC. Translated, it gives CASSQDGLAPSYEQYF.

The chain carries TRBV4-3 and TRBJ2-7; 10 positions agree with TRBD2. CDR1 is LGHNA, CDR2 YSLEER, per germline. V shed 1 base and J 6 bases; nucleotides not matched to a gene: 6. The CDR3 consists of 15 residues. CDR3 protein: CASSQGAQREGEQYF. The CDR3 DNA reads TGCGCCAGCAGCCAAGGCGCCCAGCGGGAGGGCGAGCAGTACTTC.

The chain is built from TRBV5-4 and TRBJ2-5; 13 bases match TRBD2. Germline trimming cut 4 bases from V and 4 bases from J; bases unmatched to any gene: 4. There are 15 residues in the CDR3. CDR1 and CDR2 from the germline V gene are SGHNT and YYREEE (reference sequence). The CDR3 bases are TGTGCCAGCAGCGGGGGACTAGCGGGACGAGAGACCCAGTACTTC. Translated, it gives CASSGGLAGRETQYF.

The J gene is TRBJ1-4, the V gene TRBV7-2; perhaps TRBD1 as D (6 bases). V lost 6 bases, J lost 3 bases, and 14 bases lay in between. The CDR3 has 15 amino acids. From germline, CDR1 is SGHTA and CDR2 FQGNSA. CDR3 amino acids: CASRLQTGPNEKLFF. In nucleotides, the CDR3 is TGTGCCAGCAGACTTCAGACAGGCCCTAATGAAAAACTGTTTTTT.

The genes are TRBV4-2 and TRBJ2-1; the D gene is possibly TRBD1 (6 bases). This CDR3 spans 17 amino acids. Trimming stripped 0 bases from V and 10 bases from J, with 22 bases between. Germline CDR1 LGHNA, CDR2 YNFKEQ. The CDR3 region is CASSQEFVDRRQWEQFF. The CDR3 nucleotides are TGTGCCAGCAGCCAAGAATTTGTTGACAGGCGGCAGTGGGAGCAGTTCTTC.

This rearrangement joins TRBV29-1 to TRBJ2-1; 10 bases are shared with TRBD2. The CDR3 is 14 amino acids. With 7 bases clipped from V and 9 bases from J, the junction kept 12 bases outside the gene matches. Germline V lookup: CDR1 SQVTM, CDR2 ANQGSEA. The CDR3 reads CSALGLAGEGEQFF. The CDR3 DNA reads as TGCAGCGCCTTGGGGCTAGCGGGAGAAGGTGAGCAGTTCTTC.